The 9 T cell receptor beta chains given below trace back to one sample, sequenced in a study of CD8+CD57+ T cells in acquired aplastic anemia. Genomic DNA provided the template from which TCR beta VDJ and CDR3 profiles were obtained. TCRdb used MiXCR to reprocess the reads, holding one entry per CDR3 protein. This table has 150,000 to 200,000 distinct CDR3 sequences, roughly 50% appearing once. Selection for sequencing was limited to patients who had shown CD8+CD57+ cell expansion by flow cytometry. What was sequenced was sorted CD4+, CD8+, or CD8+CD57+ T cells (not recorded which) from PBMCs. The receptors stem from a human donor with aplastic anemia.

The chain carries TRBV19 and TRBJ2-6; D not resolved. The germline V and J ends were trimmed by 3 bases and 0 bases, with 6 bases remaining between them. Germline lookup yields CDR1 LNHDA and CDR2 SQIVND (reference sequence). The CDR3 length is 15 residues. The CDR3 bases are TGTGCCAGTAGTATCCAGCACTCTGGGGCCAACGTCCTGACTTTC. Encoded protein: CASSIQHSGANVLTF.

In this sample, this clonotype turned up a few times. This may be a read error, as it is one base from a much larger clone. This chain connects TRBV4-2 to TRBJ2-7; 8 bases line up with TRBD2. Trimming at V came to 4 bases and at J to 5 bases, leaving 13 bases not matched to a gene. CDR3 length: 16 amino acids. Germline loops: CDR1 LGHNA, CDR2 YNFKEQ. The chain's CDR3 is CASSLEGGGGTDEQYF. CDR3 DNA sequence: TGTGCCAGCAGCCTCGAAGGTGGCGGGGGGACTGACGAGCAGTACTTC.

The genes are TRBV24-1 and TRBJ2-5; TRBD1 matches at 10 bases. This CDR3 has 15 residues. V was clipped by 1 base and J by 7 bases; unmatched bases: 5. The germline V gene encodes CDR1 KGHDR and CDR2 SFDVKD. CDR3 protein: CATSDFTRTGGTQYF. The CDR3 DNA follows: TGTGCCACCAGTGATTTCACCCGGACAGGGGGGACCCAGTACTTC.

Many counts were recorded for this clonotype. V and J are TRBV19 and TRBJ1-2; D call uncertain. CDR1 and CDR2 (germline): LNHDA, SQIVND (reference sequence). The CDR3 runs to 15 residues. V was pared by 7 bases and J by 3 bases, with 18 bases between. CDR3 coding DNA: TGTGCCAGTATAGGGTCACAGCCGTTTGACTATGGCTACACCTTC. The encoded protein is CASIGSQPFDYGYTF.

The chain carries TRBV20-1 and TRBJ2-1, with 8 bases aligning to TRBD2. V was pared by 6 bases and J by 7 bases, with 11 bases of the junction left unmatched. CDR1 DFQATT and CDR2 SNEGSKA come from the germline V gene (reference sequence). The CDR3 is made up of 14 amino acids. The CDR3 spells CSARTSWRRNEQFF. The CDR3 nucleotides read TGCAGTGCACGGACTAGCTGGAGACGGAATGAGCAGTTCTTC.

The CDR3: CASSLQELGEQFF. CDR3 nucleotides: TGTGCCAGCAGCCTCCAGGAGTTGGGCGAGCAGTTCTTC. This chain connects TRBV28 to TRBJ2-1; D not certain. V lost 6 bases to trimming and J lost 10 bases, with 16 bases between them. The V gene's germline CDR1 is MDHEN and CDR2 SYDVKM. The CDR3 contains 13 residues. Full variable domain (remainder filled in from reference TRBV28 and TRBJ2-1): DVKVTQSSRYLVKRTGEKVFLECVQDMDHENMFWYRQDPGLGLRLIYFSYDVKMKEKGDIPEGYSVSREKKERFSLILESASTNQTSMYLCASSLQELGEQFFGPGTRLTVL.

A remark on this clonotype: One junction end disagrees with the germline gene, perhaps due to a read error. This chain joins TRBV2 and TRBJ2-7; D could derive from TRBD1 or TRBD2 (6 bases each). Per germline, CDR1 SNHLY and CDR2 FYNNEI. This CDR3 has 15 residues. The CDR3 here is CASSPQGGGQNHEDF. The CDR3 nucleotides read TGTGCCAGCAGTCCCCAGGGTGGGGGGCAAAACCATGAGGACTTC.

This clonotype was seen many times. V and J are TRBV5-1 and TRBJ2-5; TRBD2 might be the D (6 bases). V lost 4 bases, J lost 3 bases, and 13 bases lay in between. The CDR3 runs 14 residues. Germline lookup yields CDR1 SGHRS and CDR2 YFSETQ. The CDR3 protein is CASSPREFEETQYF. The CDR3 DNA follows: TGCGCCAGCAGCCCCCGGGAGTTCGAAGAGACCCAGTACTTC.

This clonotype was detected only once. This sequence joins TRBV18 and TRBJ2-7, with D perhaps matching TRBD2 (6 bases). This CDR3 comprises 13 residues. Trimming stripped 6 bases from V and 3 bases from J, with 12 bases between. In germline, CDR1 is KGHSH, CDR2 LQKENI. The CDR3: CASSQGLYYEQYF. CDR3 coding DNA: TGTGCCAGCTCCCAGGGACTTTACTACGAGCAGTACTTC.